This TCR beta chain was recorded in a study of Ad26.COV2.S vaccination and SARS-CoV-2 variants. Study-level background: Once, or twice with 56 days between doses, Ad26.COV2.S was given intramuscularly.

Assay used: immunoSEQ multiplex PCR; TCRdb lists only in-frame clones, some missing. The table has approximately 340,000 clones, about 85% seen once; the top ten hold around 3.3%. Treatment reported: approximately 18 received Ad26.COV2.S at low or high dose, single or two shots; 5 received placebo; per-sample allocation not given. It was on day 63 after the first vaccine or placebo injection that samples were taken. The vaccine delivered Wuhan-strain SARS-CoV-2 spike through an Ad26 vector. Germline V CDR1 and CDR2: LNHDA, SQIVND (reference sequence). CDR3 length: 12 amino acids. The ends were cut back, 4 bases at V and 11 bases at J, with 9 bases in the middle.

The chain uses TRBV19 and TRBJ1-6, with D maybe TRBD1 (5 bases). The source is a person between 18 and 59 years old who received the Ad26.COV2.S COVID-19 vaccine or a placebo. This specimen consisted of peripheral blood, obtained in a trial of Ad26.COV2.S vaccine versus placebo. This chain's CDR3 is CASSTGIPPLHF. The CDR3 DNA is TGTGCCAGTAGTACAGGGATCCCACCCCTCCACTTT.